Listed here are 23 T cell receptor beta chains from one sample, sequenced in a study of technical replicates of blood from a few donors. TCRdb keeps only in-frame clones here, not all; method: immunoSEQ multiplex PCR. The sample holds 45,000 to 65,000 clones, over 90% seen once. The sequenced material came from PBMCs. All receptors derive from a human donor in good health. Some clones in this sample may be carry-over from other donors' samples.

This chain links TRBV13 with TRBJ2-1; TRBD2 is a possible D gene (6 bases). In germline, CDR1 is PRHDT, CDR2 FYEKMQ (reference sequence). The CDR3 has 14 amino acids. V gave up 5 bases and J gave up 6 bases, with 14 bases separating them. The DNA of the CDR3 is TGTGCCAGCAGCCGGCCGGGGGAGGCCAATGAGCAGTTCTTC. Its translation is CASSRPGEANEQFF.

The V call is TRBV6-1, the J call TRBJ2-7; D possibly corresponds to TRBD1 (5 bases). CDR3 length: 13 amino acids. V lost 4 bases and J lost 3, with 10 bases in between. The germline V gene has CDR1 MNHNS and CDR2 SASEGT. DNA of the CDR3: TGTGCCAGCAGTGCGGACACGAACTACGAGCAGTACTTC. This translates into CASSADTNYEQYF.

The rearrangement uses TRBV10-3 and TRBJ1-6; D is unclear. V lost 6 bases and J 7 bases, leaving 10 bases between the germline ends. Germline V lookup: CDR1 ENHRY, CDR2 SYGVKD. This CDR3 region has 13 residues. The CDR3 sequence: CAIRGLWNSPLHF. CDR3 coding DNA: TGTGCCATCAGAGGACTCTGGAATTCACCCCTCCACTTT.

J is TRBJ2-3 and V is TRBV5-1; unclear D gene. CDR1 SGHRS and CDR2 YFSETQ come from the germline V gene. The CDR3 covers 13 residues. V was pared by 5 bases and J by 0 bases, with 7 bases between. In DNA, the CDR3 is TGCGCCAGCAGTATTACAAGCACAGATACGCAGTATTTT. Translation gives CASSITSTDTQYF.

CDR3 sequence reads: CSVKTDSYNEQFF. The CDR3 DNA reads as TGCAGCGTTAAAACGGACAGCTACAATGAGCAGTTCTTC. J is TRBJ2-1 and V is TRBV29-1, with D possibly being TRBD1 (6 bases). V gave up 5 bases and J gave up 3 bases, with 11 bases separating them. The CDR3 is 13 amino acids. Germline CDR1 SQVTM, CDR2 ANQGSEA.

J is TRBJ2-1 and V is TRBV9, with TRBD2 matching over 11 bases. This CDR3 is built from 15 residues. Germline CDR1 and CDR2: SGDLS and YYNGEE. Trimming at V came to 4 bases and at J to 0 bases, leaving 0 bases not matched to a gene. This chain's CDR3 is CASSTSGSSYNEQFF. In DNA form, the CDR3 reads TGTGCCAGCAGCACTAGCGGGAGCTCCTACAATGAGCAGTTCTTC.

The sample holds a few counts of this clone. The chain employs TRBV29-1 and TRBJ1-2; possible D gene TRBD1, 5 bases. The CDR3 runs to 14 residues. In germline, CDR1 is SQVTM, CDR2 ANQGSEA. V was trimmed by 7 bases and J by 8 bases, leaving 23 bases between them. The CDR3 DNA reads as TGCAGCGCTGCAGACGACAGATTTAGGAGCGGCTACACCTTC. Residues: CSAADDRFRSGYTF.

The chain combines TRBV5-1 with TRBJ1-2; D uncertain. V gave up 4 bases and J gave up 0 bases, with 10 bases separating them. Germline values: CDR1 SGHRS, CDR2 YFSETQ. There are 14 residues in the CDR3. In nucleotides, the CDR3 is TGCGCCAGCAGCCCACAGCCAACTAACTATGGCTACACCTTC. It translates to CASSPQPTNYGYTF.

The genes are TRBV30 and TRBJ2-3; a possible D gene is TRBD2 (6 bases). The CDR3 has 15 residues. Germline loops: CDR1 GTSNPN, CDR2 SVGIG (reference sequence). V gave up 2 bases and J gave up 5 bases, with 17 bases separating them. This CDR3 reads CAWSYGTPRLDTQYF. The CDR3, as DNA: TGTGCCTGGAGTTATGGGACTCCGAGACTAGATACGCAGTATTTT.

V usage is TRBV7-7 and J usage is TRBJ2-1, with D maybe TRBD2 (5 bases). V lost 5 bases and J 0 bases, leaving 11 bases between the germline ends. Germline assignment: CDR1 SSHAT and CDR2 FNYEAQ (reference sequence). The CDR3 covers 15 residues. CDR3 DNA sequence: TGTGCCAGCAGCCCTTCGGGGAGCTCCTACAATGAGCAGTTCTTC. It encodes CASSPSGSSYNEQFF.

This rearrangement joins TRBV19 to TRBJ1-1; D is ambiguous. The CDR3 length is 14 residues. Trimming removed 6 bases at V and 2 bases at J, with 13 bases between. Germline CDR1 reads LNHDA; CDR2 reads SQIVND (reference sequence). The CDR3 bases are TGTGCCAGTAGCTCTAGCTGGGGTAACACTGAAGCTTTCTTT. The encoded protein is CASSSSWGNTEAFF.

J is TRBJ2-5 and V is TRBV7-6; a possible D gene is TRBD1 (5 bases). The V gene lost 5 bases and the J gene lost 0 bases, with 10 bases spanning the gap. The CDR3 contains 14 residues. Germline values: CDR1 SGHVS, CDR2 FNYEAQ. This chain's CDR3 is CASSGRGYQETQYF. CDR3 coding DNA: TGTGCCAGCAGCGGAAGGGGCTACCAAGAGACCCAGTACTTC.

The V gene is TRBV27, the J gene TRBJ2-7; 10 bases agree with TRBD1. V dropped 2 bases and J dropped 7; count of bases not matched to a gene: 8. The CDR3 contains 15 residues. CDR1 and CDR2 (germline): MNHEY, SMNVEV (reference sequence). In DNA, the CDR3 is TGTGCCAGCAGTTTAAGAGGGACAGGGGCGCGTGAGCAGTACTTC. Its protein product is CASSLRGTGAREQYF.

The chain employs TRBV27 and TRBJ1-2, with 7 nucleotides matching TRBD1. The V segment lost 6 bases and the J segment 1 base; nucleotides outside the gene matches: 5. Germline-derived CDR1 and CDR2 are MNHEY and SMNVEV (reference sequence). The CDR3 runs 14 residues. This chain's CDR3 is CASRRQGNNYGYTF. The CDR3 DNA reads TGTGCCAGCAGACGACAGGGAAATAACTATGGCTACACCTTC.

The chain joins TRBV7-9 to TRBJ1-2; maybe TRBD1 (5 bases). CDR1 is SEHNR and CDR2 is FQNEAQ in the germline V gene (reference sequence). The CDR3 is made up of 15 amino acids. V was clipped by 4 bases and J by 7 bases, with 19 bases between them. CDR3 protein: CASSYRDSGRLGYTF. CDR3 nucleotides: TGTGCCAGCAGCTATCGGGACTCAGGACGTCTTGGCTACACCTTC.

This clone appeared a single time. The chain carries TRBV23-1 and TRBJ2-7; D unresolved. Being an ORF, TRBV23-1 has a function that is uncertain. V was clipped by 0 bases and J by 5 bases, with 8 bases between them. The CDR3 spans 13 residues. The DNA for the CDR3 is TGCGCCAGCAGTCAATCTCCGTGCGACGAGCAGTACTTC. Its protein product is CASSQSPCDEQYF.

This clone was counted ten times or more. The rearrangement uses TRBV18 and TRBJ1-5, with D perhaps matching TRBD1 (5 bases). Germline CDR1 is KGHSH and CDR2 is LQKENI. This CDR3 is built from 15 residues. V lost 3 bases and J lost 5, with 14 bases in between. CDR3 in amino acids: CASSPPGGVDQPQHF. CDR3 DNA sequence: TGTGCCAGCTCACCCCCAGGAGGGGTAGATCAGCCCCAGCATTTT.

The chain joins TRBV29-1 to TRBJ1-1; D ambiguous. Trimming took off 7 bases at V and 1 base at J, with 13 bases between the two ends. The germline CDR1 and CDR2 sequences are SQVTM and ANQGSEA. This CDR3 contains 13 residues. The CDR3: CSAAGWGNTEAFF. The CDR3 bases are TGCAGCGCAGCGGGGTGGGGGAACACTGAAGCTTTCTTT.

J is TRBJ2-1 and V is TRBV6-1; TRBD1 might be the D (5 bases). The CDR3 runs to 13 residues. The V and J ends lost 6 bases and 3 bases respectively, with 9 bases between them. From germline, CDR1 is MNHNS and CDR2 SASEGT. Here the CDR3 reads CASRQGGYNEQFF. Here the CDR3 DNA reads TGTGCCAGCAGGCAGGGCGGCTACAATGAGCAGTTCTTC.

The V call is TRBV6-1, the J call TRBJ2-2; 7 nucleotides match TRBD1. The V and J ends lost 3 bases and 4 bases, in that order; junction bases with no gene match: 5. The CDR3 has 15 residues. Germline loops: CDR1 MNHNS, CDR2 SASEGT. The CDR3 sequence: CASSDSGGSTGELFF. CDR3 nucleotide sequence: TGTGCCAGCAGTGATTCAGGGGGTAGCACCGGGGAGCTGTTTTTT.

This chain links TRBV5-1 with TRBJ2-2; 7 bases agree with TRBD2. Germline CDR1 is SGHRS and CDR2 is YFSETQ. The CDR3 sequence is 14 residues long. J lost 0 bases, V lost 7 bases, and 3 bases had no gene match. Here the CDR3 reads CASGGEANTGELFF. In DNA form, the CDR3 reads TGCGCCAGCGGGGGGGAAGCGAACACCGGGGAGCTGTTTTTT.

The DNA of the CDR3 is TGTGCCAGCAGTTCAGACAGGTCTAACTATGGCTACACCTTC. This translates into CASSSDRSNYGYTF. This chain connects TRBV7-2 to TRBJ1-2, with D possibly matching TRBD1 (6 bases). V lost 6 bases and J 0 bases, leaving 11 bases between the germline ends. Per the germline V gene, CDR1 is SGHTA and CDR2 is FQGNSA. There are 14 residues in the CDR3. The full variable domain, in which reference TRBV7-2 and TRBJ1-2 provide the parts outside the CDR3, is GAGVSQSPSNKVTEKGKDVELRCDPISGHTALYWYRQSLGQGLEFLIYFQGNSAPDKSGLPSDRFSAERTGGSVSTLTIQRTQQEDSAVYLCASSSDRSNYGYTFGSGTRLTVV.

The chain links TRBV10-3 to TRBJ2-7, with 9 bases identical to TRBD2. This CDR3 is built from 15 residues. Germline loops: CDR1 ENHRY, CDR2 SYGVKD. J gave up 2 bases and V 3 bases, and 5 bases lay outside the gene matches. The CDR3 here is CAISDRLAAAYEQYF. In DNA form, the CDR3 reads TGTGCCATCAGTGACAGACTAGCGGCAGCCTACGAGCAGTACTTC.